This TCR beta chain is from a study of PD-L1 blockade in urothelial cancer. Study-level information: From 0 to 3 prior chemotherapy regimens had been given to the patients. The analyses of blood took place 3 weeks (second dose) and 6 weeks after treatment start.

Synthetic spike-ins, TCR analog templates, were added into each PCR. Using immunoSEQ multiplex PCR, the repertoire was profiled, and TCRdb retains in-frame clones only, with some absent. The table lists about 110,000 clones, around 93% of them singletons. Indicated time point: peripheral blood 6 weeks after treatment start. CDR1 and CDR2 from the germline V gene are LGHNA and YNFKEQ. The CDR3 loop spans 15 amino acids. Trimming cost V 2 bases and J 1 base, with 11 bases left between them. The V call is TRBV4-2, the J call TRBJ2-5, with a tentative D call TRBD2 (6 bases). This specimen consisted of PBMCs, obtained around atezolizumab (anti-PD-L1) treatment. The sequence was obtained from a man between 60 and 75 years old with urothelial cancer. The CDR3 nucleotides are TGTGCCAGCAGCCAAAGGGGCGGGGCCCAAGAGACCCAGTACTTC. This translates into CASSQRGGAQETQYF.